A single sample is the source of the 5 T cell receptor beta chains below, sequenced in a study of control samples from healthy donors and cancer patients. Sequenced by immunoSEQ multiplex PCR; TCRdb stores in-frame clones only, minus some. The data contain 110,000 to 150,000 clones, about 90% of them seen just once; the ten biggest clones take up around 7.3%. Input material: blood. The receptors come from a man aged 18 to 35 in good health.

CDR3 in amino acids: CASSLVGNTEAFF. The CDR3 DNA reads as TGCGCCAGCAGCCTAGTCGGGAACACTGAAGCTTTCTTT. The rearrangement uses TRBV4-1 and TRBJ1-1; no clear D. The CDR3 is 13 residues long. Trimming pared 4 bases from V and 1 base from J, leaving 7 bases between. In germline, CDR1 is MGHRA, CDR2 YSYEKL.

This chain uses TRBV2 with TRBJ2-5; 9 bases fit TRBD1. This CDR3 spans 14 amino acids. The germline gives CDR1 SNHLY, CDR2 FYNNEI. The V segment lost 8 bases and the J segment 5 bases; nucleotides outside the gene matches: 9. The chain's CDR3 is CASERDRAVETQYF. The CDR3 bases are TGTGCCAGCGAGAGGGACAGGGCGGTGGAGACCCAGTACTTC.

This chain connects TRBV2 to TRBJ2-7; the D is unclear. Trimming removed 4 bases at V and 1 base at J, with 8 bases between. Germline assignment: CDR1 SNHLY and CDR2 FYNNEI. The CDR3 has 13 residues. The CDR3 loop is CASSGDNSYEQYF. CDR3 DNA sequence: TGTGCCAGCAGTGGTGACAATTCCTACGAGCAGTACTTC.

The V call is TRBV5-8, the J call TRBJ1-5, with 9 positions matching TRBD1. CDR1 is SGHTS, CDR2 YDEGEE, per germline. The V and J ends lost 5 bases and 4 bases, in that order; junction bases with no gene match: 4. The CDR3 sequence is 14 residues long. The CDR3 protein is CASSSGTGNQPQHF. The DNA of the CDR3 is TGTGCCAGCAGTTCCGGGACAGGGAATCAGCCCCAGCATTTT.

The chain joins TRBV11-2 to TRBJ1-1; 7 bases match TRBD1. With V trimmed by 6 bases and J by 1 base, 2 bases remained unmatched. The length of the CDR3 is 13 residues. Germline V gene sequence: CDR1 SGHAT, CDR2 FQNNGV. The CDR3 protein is CASRTGPNTEAFF. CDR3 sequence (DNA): TGTGCCAGCAGGACAGGGCCGAACACTGAAGCTTTCTTT.